The TCR beta chain under discussion was sequenced for a study of blood T cell repertoires in COVID-19. Overall study: COVID-19 samples from acute and convalescent phases originated in the United States, Italy and Spain. PBMCs, B-cell-depleted T cells, or T cells were the source of the cDNA or gDNA that made up the material.

The CDR3 is 13 amino acids. Per germline, CDR1 SGHDT and CDR2 YYEEEE. Trimming pared 0 bases from V and 7 bases from J, leaving 8 bases between. The authors' processing: Scientists estimated how many nucleated cells there were by amplifying reference gene primers. Repertoires were generated with immunoSEQ multiplex PCR, while TCRdb's copy carries only in-frame clones and drops some. V and J calls and clone size follow that table, whereas D and trimming were derived from the DNA. The sample gives under 95,000 clones, more than 65% of which show up once; 11% is in the top ten. The origin of this receptor is a man aged 45-60 years with acute or convalescent COVID-19. The chain couples TRBV5-6 to TRBJ2-1, with unresolved D. Sequencing was performed on peripheral blood. The CDR3 protein is CASSLASRNEQFF. As DNA, the CDR3 is TGTGCCAGCAGCTTGGCGTCGCGGAATGAGCAGTTCTTC.